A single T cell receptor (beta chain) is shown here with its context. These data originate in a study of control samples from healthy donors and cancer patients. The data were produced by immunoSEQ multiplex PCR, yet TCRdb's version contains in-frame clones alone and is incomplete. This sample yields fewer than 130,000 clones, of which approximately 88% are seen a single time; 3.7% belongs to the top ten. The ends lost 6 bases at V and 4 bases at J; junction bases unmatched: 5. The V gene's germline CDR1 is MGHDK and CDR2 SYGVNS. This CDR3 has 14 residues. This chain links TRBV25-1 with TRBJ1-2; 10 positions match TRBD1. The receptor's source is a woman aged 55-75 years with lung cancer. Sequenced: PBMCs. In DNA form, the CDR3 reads TGTGCCAGCAGCCGACAGGGGGCCGGCTATGGCTACACCTTC. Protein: CASSRQGAGYGYTF.